The present T cell receptor beta chain was sequenced within a study of glioma-infiltrating T cells after dendritic cell vaccination. Across the study: Patients received autologous tumor lysate-pulsed dendritic cell vaccination between about 2003 and 2013.

Remarks on this clone: Its antigen is unidentified.

CDR1 is LNHDA, CDR2 SQIVND, per germline (reference sequence). V lost 5 bases, J lost 4 bases, and 10 bases stayed unmatched. This CDR3 has 16 amino acids. Findings of the study overall: Higher pretreatment TIL content predicted longer progression-free time and survival.

The time point was: after dendritic cell vaccination, including at tumor progression/relapse. TCRB CDR3 was amplified from 2 ug genomic DNA or less. Primers: 60 V beta forward and 13 J beta reverse. Here immunoSEQ multiplex PCR was the method, and the copy in TCRdb shows in-frame clones only, minus some. This sample has roughly 85,000 clones, with roughly 85% found just once. Sequenced material: blood, taken after dendritic cell vaccination. The clonotype comes from a human donor with glioblastoma. The V and J genes are TRBV19 and TRBJ2-1, with 8 nucleotides matching TRBD2. CDR3 in DNA: TGTGCCAGTAGTGAGGGACTAGTGTTGGGGTACAATGAGCAGTTCTTC. Amino acids: CASSEGLVLGYNEQFF.